This T cell receptor (beta chain) was retrieved from a study of shared clonotypes between healthy human individuals (TCRdb year 2020). Study-wide context: The cohort included three men and a couple of women between 18 and 49 years of age. For each donor, CD4 naive and CD4 memory were each given three plates, CD8 naive was given two plates, and CD8 memory was given one plate. The study deeply sequenced blood TCR repertoires of about five healthy adults to estimate repertoire size and the extent of clonotype sharing between individuals. To increase sequencing depth and limit assay-specific biases, TCR repertoire library preparation and sequencing were carried out by different laboratories using diverse techniques. Each donor's leukapheresis produced roughly between roughly 0.85 and 9 billion PBMCs.

A note on this clone: The target of this receptor is not known. The input lacks base qualities; no much larger clone sits a single base away.

The germline V gene encodes CDR1 PRHDT and CDR2 FYEKMQ (reference sequence). The CDR3 sequence holds 16 residues, the cysteine and phenylalanine included. Only the CDR3 DNA stays, 48 bases, in frame from base 1. V is cut by 5 bases and J by 3 bases, and the space between the germline ends is 17 bases. CD8 naive samples were CD45RO-negative cells positively selected for CCR7, giving a CD45RA+CCR7+ population that excluded TemRA cells. The donors were healthy, HIV-negative adults with no recently reported acute infections or vaccinations. Only Caucasian adults living in Nashville, Tennessee, USA were represented among the donors. Blood was obtained by leukapheresis, after which PBMCs were separated by Ficoll-Histopaque density gradient centrifugation and cryopreserved in liquid nitrogen vapor phase. Analytical flow cytometry was used to check the purity and quantity of every magnetically sorted T cell population. Genomic DNA was isolated from each sorted fraction and quantified by UV absorbance on a Nanodrop 2000c.

TCR CDR3 regions were amplified from genomic DNA by multiplex PCR using the deep immunoSEQ assay. Genomic DNA extracted from each cell subset was distributed evenly over all wells of several immunoSEQ 96-well plates, and each plate served as one replicate. For sorted subsets, approximately 190 ng of genomic DNA, equivalent to 30,000 or so T cell genomes, went into each replicate PCR. Purified libraries were quantified with a Qubit 3.0 fluorometer, sized on a Bioanalyzer 2100, and re-quantified with the KAPA Library Quantification kit. A separate single-read 150-cycle Illumina NextSeq 550 flow cell was used to sequence each immunoSEQ 96-well plate. The study's processing was this. Because the immunoSEQ output included only junctional sequences and no quality scores, the filtering could not be the same as the filtering used for full-length reads. To assign V/J genes and CDR3, sequences were annotated against IMGT germline references using PyIR, a Python wrapper for IgBLAST v1.9. Reads were filtered out if the reads had weak V/J assignments (E-value above 1e-6), no CDR3, stop codons, out-of-frame junctions, or ambiguous translated residues. A V3J clonotype was defined by an identical inferred V gene, J gene, and CDR3 amino acid sequence. To compute the percentage overlap between repertoires, the number of shared unique clonotypes was divided by the size of the smaller repertoire. Three approaches were used to assess repertoire richness: RTK rarefaction, the Chao1 estimator, and Recon v2.1 estimates of unobserved clonotypes. For all TCRbeta clonotypes obtained by the gDNA method from a few donors, generation probabilities were computed with OLGA. TCRdb's version of the immuneACCESS table is confined to in-frame rearrangements and falls short of the full clone set. An unresolved V gene accounts for under half of the shortfall where checked; the remainder is of unknown origin. The DNA was the basis for D and trimming; V, J and clone size are from that table. The sample table contains fewer than 800,000 clones; only one count was recorded for around 92% of them. Jointly, the top ten make up about a quarter of the sample.

What the work shows at the level of the full study, not this receptor alone: Only blood was sampled, and tissue TCR repertoires likely differ from those in blood. When four donors were compared, the shared fraction of clonotypes was about 5% for naive CD4, less than 4% for naive CD8, more than 2% for memory CD4, and 0.4% for memory CD8. Because the study included a small number of donors, the genetic and exposure-history diversity represented was limited. Rarefaction of sorted-subset datasets indicated incomplete sequencing despite the large sequencing depth. Naive subsets generally had larger estimated clonotype richness than memory subsets did. Compared with non-shared clonotypes, the clonotypes found in all four sorted-subset donors had higher generation probabilities. Pairwise subsampling led to the expectation that sequencing depth would affect the degree of clonotype sharing among donors.

Sequencing was performed on naive CD8+ T cells sorted from blood. This sample's cell subset or site label indicates: CD45RA+CCR7+. This clonotype originated in a man aged 25-40 years in good health. The chain is encoded by TRBV13 joined to TRBJ1-3, and perhaps TRBD1 as D gene, on 6 matching bases. The CDR3 corresponds to CASSPTGRRFGNTIYF. At the DNA level, the sequence is TGTGCCAGCAGCCCCACAGGGAGAAGGTTTGGAAACACCATATATTTT. Reference TRBV13 and TRBJ1-3 genes cover what lies past the CDR3, so the full variable domain is AAGVIQSPRHLIKEKRETATLKCYPIPRHDTVYWYQQGPGQDPQFLISFYEKMQSDKGSIPDRFSAQQFSDYHSELNMSSLELGDSALYFCASSPTGRRFGNTIYFGEGSWLTVV.